These 15 T cell receptor beta chains originate from one sample sequenced in a study of T cell changes during pregnancy in multiple sclerosis. Produced via immunoSEQ multiplex PCR; TCRdb's table is partial and in-frame only. The sample records tens of thousands of clones, around 93% being singletons. Sequencing used peripheral blood, obtained before pregnancy. These receptors all stem from a female donor with multiple sclerosis, enrolled in a pregnancy study.

The chain links TRBV19 to TRBJ2-1; perhaps TRBD2 as D (6 bases). The CDR3 sequence is 15 residues long. Deletions cut 5 bases from V and 0 bases from J, with 11 bases between. Germline V gene lookup returns CDR1 LNHDA and CDR2 SQIVND (reference sequence). CDR3 in DNA: TGTGCCAGTAGTTCCCGGGACTTCTCCTACAATGAGCAGTTCTTC. It encodes CASSSRDFSYNEQFF.

This rearrangement joins TRBV2 to TRBJ1-5, with D maybe TRBD1 (5 bases). The V end was cut by 7 bases, the J end by 0 bases, with 10 bases between. Germline loops: CDR1 SNHLY, CDR2 FYNNEI. The CDR3 runs 14 residues. CDR3 loop: CASTKDTSNQPQHF. CDR3 in DNA: TGTGCCAGCACCAAGGACACTAGCAATCAGCCCCAGCATTTT.

In this sample, this clone turned up once. J is TRBJ2-1 and V is TRBV23-1; 10 nucleotides agree with TRBD2. Being an ORF, TRBV23-1 has a function that is uncertain. CDR3 size: 14 residues. The junction had 6 bases not matched to a gene; V was cut back by 7 bases and J by 6 bases. This CDR3 reads CASIRTSGANEQFF. Here the CDR3 DNA reads TGCGCCAGCATTCGGACTAGCGGCGCCAATGAGCAGTTCTTC.

This chain uses TRBV25-1 with TRBJ1-2, with D perhaps TRBD1 (5 bases). Trimming cost V 7 bases and J 2 bases, with 11 bases left between them. The length of the CDR3 is 13 residues. Germline V gives CDR1 MGHDK, CDR2 SYGVNS. In DNA, the CDR3 is TGTGCCAGCACCGATCGACAGAACTATGGCTACACCTTC. It translates to CASTDRQNYGYTF.

V usage is TRBV14 and J usage is TRBJ2-5, with 15 bases matching TRBD2. Germline V lookup: CDR1 SGHDN, CDR2 FVKESK. There are 17 residues in the CDR3. J gave up 2 bases and V 4 bases, and 5 bases lay outside the gene matches. The CDR3 loop is CASSPGLAGGWQETQYF. CDR3 DNA: TGTGCCAGCAGCCCGGGACTAGCGGGAGGTTGGCAAGAGACCCAGTACTTC.

The chain is built from TRBV9 and TRBJ2-3; D perhaps matches TRBD2 (5 bases). CDR1 SGDLS and CDR2 YYNGEE come from the germline V gene. CDR3 size: 14 residues. V lost 0 bases and J lost 6, with 11 bases in between. The DNA of the CDR3 is TGTGCCAGCAGCGTAGTTGCGGGCTGGGATACGCAGTATTTT. As protein: CASSVVAGWDTQYF. Full variable domain (rest looked up from reference TRBV9 and TRBJ2-3): DSGVTQTPKHLITATGQRVTLRCSPRSGDLSVYWYQQSLDQGLQFLIQYYNGEERAKGNILERFSAQQFPDLHSELNLSSLELGDSALYFCASSVVAGWDTQYFGPGTRLTVL.

J is TRBJ1-4 and V is TRBV14; tentatively, D is TRBD1 (6 bases). The CDR3 has 12 amino acids. Between the trimmed V and J ends, which lost 3 bases and 10 bases, there was a span of 9 bases. Germline CDR1 and CDR2: SGHDN and FVKESK. The CDR3 region has the DNA TGTGCCAGCAGCCATGGCAGGGGAAAACTGTTTTTT. Protein product: CASSHGRGKLFF.

This clone was picked up one time. This rearrangement joins TRBV18 to TRBJ1-1, with 7 bases that match TRBD1. The CDR3 totals 13 residues. From germline, CDR1 is KGHSH and CDR2 LQKENI. V lost 3 bases to trimming and J lost 5 bases; unmatched junction nucleotides: 3. CDR3 DNA sequence: TGTGCCAGCTCACCGGACAGGAAGACTGAAGCTTTCTTT. This sequence encodes CASSPDRKTEAFF.

This clone was observed once. This chain connects TRBV9 to TRBJ1-2, with 9 positions matching TRBD1. The CDR3 contains 13 residues. The trim removed 4 bases at V and 8 bases at J, leaving 6 bases unmatched. Germline lookup yields CDR1 SGDLS and CDR2 YYNGEE. The CDR3 DNA follows: TGTGCCAGCAGCCCCGGGACAGGGTCCGGCTACACCTTC. This translates into CASSPGTGSGYTF.

This chain connects TRBV6-4 to TRBJ2-1; 7 nucleotides align to TRBD1. The J segment lost 4 bases and the V segment lost 4 bases, leaving 7 bases of the junction unmatched. CDR3 size: 15 residues. Per the germline V gene, CDR1 is MRHNA and CDR2 is SNTAGT. CDR3 in amino acids: CASSVDRTSYNEQFF. The CDR3 DNA follows: TGTGCCAGCAGTGTGGACAGGACCTCATACAATGAGCAGTTCTTC.

This chain uses TRBV9 with TRBJ2-1; 7 nucleotides agree with TRBD1. The germline V gene encodes CDR1 SGDLS and CDR2 YYNGEE. The ends lost 0 bases at V and 3 bases at J; junction bases unmatched: 3. This CDR3 is built from 15 residues. The CDR3 sequence is CASSVEGAVYNEQFF. The DNA of the CDR3 is TGTGCCAGCAGCGTAGAGGGGGCGGTCTACAATGAGCAGTTCTTC.

This chain links TRBV27 with TRBJ2-7; D perhaps matches TRBD2 (6 bases). The V gene's germline CDR1 is MNHEY and CDR2 SMNVEV (reference sequence). V was pared by 2 bases and J by 7 bases, with 15 bases between. This CDR3 has 14 residues. The CDR3 DNA follows: TGTGCCAGCAGTTTAGCGGACGGCCGGGGGGAGCAGTACTTC. Translating gives CASSLADGRGEQYF.

The rearrangement joins TRBV9 to TRBJ1-6; TRBD1 agrees at 7 bases. The CDR3 spans 15 residues. From germline, CDR1 is SGDLS and CDR2 YYNGEE. J lost 6 bases, V lost 0 bases, and 3 bases had no gene match. The CDR3 protein is CASSVDPGGNSPLHF. CDR3 DNA sequence: TGTGCCAGCAGCGTAGATCCAGGGGGTAATTCACCCCTCCACTTT. The full variable domain, rest sourced from reference TRBV9 and TRBJ1-6, is DSGVTQTPKHLITATGQRVTLRCSPRSGDLSVYWYQQSLDQGLQFLIQYYNGEERAKGNILERFSAQQFPDLHSELNLSSLELGDSALYFCASSVDPGGNSPLHFGNGTRLTVT.

The chain couples TRBV5-4 to TRBJ1-2; D is perhaps TRBD1 (5 bases). This CDR3 has 15 amino acids. The germline gives CDR1 SGHNT, CDR2 YYREEE (reference sequence). With 0 bases removed from V and 4 bases from J, the gap between germline ends came to 13 bases. CDR3 in amino acids: CASSLARAGGYGYTF. DNA of the CDR3: TGTGCCAGCAGCTTGGCCAGGGCCGGCGGCTATGGCTACACCTTC.

The rearrangement links TRBV14 to TRBJ1-1, with TRBD1 identical over 7 bases. Trimming removed 2 bases from V and 5 bases from J; junction bases left unmatched: 5. In germline, CDR1 is SGHDN, CDR2 FVKESK. The CDR3 runs to 14 residues. The CDR3 sequence: CASSQLQGETEAFF. As DNA, the CDR3 is TGTGCCAGCAGCCAACTGCAGGGGGAGACTGAAGCTTTCTTT.